This T cell receptor beta chain was sequenced during a study of control samples from healthy donors and cancer patients. Germline lookup yields CDR1 SNHLY and CDR2 FYNNEI. Trimming removed 3 bases from V and 9 bases from J, with 15 bases in between. The CDR3 covers 14 residues. Profiled with immunoSEQ multiplex PCR; TCRdb holds only in-frame clones, not every one. The data hold roughly 170,000 clones, with around 93% observed a single time. This clone was seen just once. Sequencing input: blood. The sequence was obtained from a woman aged 55-70 years in good health. This rearrangement joins TRBV2 to TRBJ1-5; maybe TRBD1 (6 bases). This CDR3 reads CASSDRDQGGPQHF. CDR3 bases: TGTGCCAGCAGTGACAGGGACCAAGGGGGGCCCCAGCATTTT. The whole variable domain, filled in from reference TRBV2 and TRBJ1-5, reads EPEVTQTPSHQVTQMGQEVILRCVPISNHLYFYWYRQILGQKVEFLVSFYNNEISEKSEIFDDQFSVERPDGSNFTLKIRSTKLEDSAMYFCASSDRDQGGPQHFGDGTRLSIL.